This TCR beta chain originates from a study of response to subunit inactivated influenza vaccine. Study-level results: Each seasonal influenza vaccination recruits few new T cells, the authors suggested.

One entry per CDR3 protein, called by TCRdb with MiXCR from the RT-PCR reads. The table has 500,000 to 750,000 distinct CDR3 sequences, about 14% seen once. About this clonotype: Its target is unknown.

The CDR3 spans 15 residues. V gave up 6 bases and J gave up 0 bases; unmatched junction bases: 4. Per germline, CDR1 MNHNS and CDR2 SASEGT. The chain recombines TRBV6-1 with TRBJ2-3; 9 bases line up with TRBD2. This clonotype was obtained from a man aged 45-60 years who received an inactivated influenza vaccine. The specimen comprised PBMCs from blood, sampled 11 to 12 days after vaccination. This CDR3 reads CASRGAGGSTDTQYF. CDR3 nucleotide sequence: TGTGCCAGCAGGGGAGCGGGGGGAAGCACAGATACGCAGTATTTT.